Listed below are T cell receptor beta chains from one sample, sequenced in a study of shared clonotypes between healthy human individuals. Assay: immunoSEQ multiplex PCR; the TCRdb copy retains only in-frame clones and omits some. Among about 580,000 clones listed, roughly 98% were seen once. Sequenced sample: naive CD8+ T cells sorted from blood. These receptors came from a man aged 25 to 40 in good health. CDR3s include the opening cysteine and the closing phenylalanine or tryptophan. The D gene is left open where the match is weak. Size is stated for part of the rows, as once, few or many counts, or as a class when the clone is expanded.

size	D	V	J	DNA	CDR3
-	-	TRBV5-4	TRBJ2-7	TGTGCCAGCAGCTTCGCCGGGACAATGTACGAGCAGTACTTC	CASSFAGTMYEQYF
-	TRBD2	TRBV5-1	TRBJ2-3	TGCGCCAGCAGCTGGACTAGCGGCACAGATACGCAGTATTTT	CASSWTSGTDTQYF
-	-	TRBV2	TRBJ2-7	TGTGCCAGCAGTGAAGGCCTCTCCTACGAGCAGTACTTC	CASSEGLSYEQYF
once	TRBD2	TRBV27	TRBJ2-5	TGTGCCAGCAGTTGGACTAGCGGGAGGGCCGGGGCCCAGTACTTC	CASSWTSGRAGAQYF
-	-	TRBV5-1	TRBJ1-3	TGCGCCAGCAGCTTGGTCACAGGGTCTGGAAACACCATATATTTT	CASSLVTGSGNTIYF
once	-	TRBV9	TRBJ1-3	TGTGCCAGCAGCGTAGTAGCCTTAAGAGAGGGACACTACTCTGGAAACACCATATATTTT	CASSVVALREGHYSGNTIYF
-	TRBD2	TRBV7-8	TRBJ2-1	TGTGCCAGCAGCCCAGGTCGAGCGGGGGATACTTCCTCCTACAATGAGCAGTTCTTC	CASSPGRAGDTSSYNEQFF
-	-	TRBV5-1	TRBJ2-5	TGCGCCAGCAGCTTGTTTCAACAGACCCAAGAGACCCAGTACTTC	CASSLFQQTQETQYF
once	-	TRBV6-5	TRBJ2-2	TGTGCCAGCAGTTACTCGACGGCCGGGGAGCTGTTTTTT	CASSYSTAGELFF
-	-	TRBV5-1	TRBJ2-7	TGCGCCAGCAGCGCAGGGGTCCCATTCTCCTACGAGCAGTACTTC	CASSAGVPFSYEQYF
-	TRBD1	TRBV27	TRBJ2-4	TGTGCCAGCAGATCAGGGGGAGCCAAAAACATTCAGTACTTC	CASRSGGAKNIQYF
-	-	TRBV11-2	TRBJ1-1	TGTGCCAGCAGCTTAGGAGGTCTGAGGGGGGTGAACACTGAAGCTTTCTTT	CASSLGGLRGVNTEAFF
-	-	TRBV27	TRBJ2-7	TGTGCCAGCAGTAAAACAGAAATGGTTGACGAGCAGTACTTC	CASSKTEMVDEQYF
-	-	TRBV6-1	TRBJ2-7	TGTGCCAGCAGTGACCTGGCGGGGAGCTCCTACGAGCAGTACTTC	CASSDLAGSSYEQYF
few	-	TRBV2	TRBJ1-1	TGTGCCAGCATGGGGCGGACAGCTTTCTTT	CASMGRTAFF
-	TRBD1	TRBV7-9	TRBJ1-5	TGTGCCAGCAGACAGGGGGGTAGCAATCAGCCCCAGCATTTT	CASRQGGSNQPQHF
-	TRBD2	TRBV29-1	TRBJ2-3	TGCAGCGTTGAAGTGGGGAAATTGACTAGCTCGGGCACAGATACGCAGTATTTT	CSVEVGKLTSSGTDTQYF
-	-	TRBV7-3	TRBJ1-1	TGTGCCAGCAGCTTAATAAGGAGACAGAACACTGAAGCTTTCTTT	CASSLIRRQNTEAFF
few	-	TRBV10-2	TRBJ1-5	TGCGCCAGCAGTACCACCGGGACGAGCAATCAGCCCCAGCATTTT	CASSTTGTSNQPQHF
-	TRBD2	TRBV9	TRBJ2-7	TGTGCCAGCAGCGGGACTAGCGGGGGCTACGAGCAGTACTTC	CASSGTSGGYEQYF
-	-	TRBV4-1	TRBJ2-1	TGCGCCAGCAGCCAAGAAGACGAGCGGAATGAGCAGTTCTTC	CASSQEDERNEQFF
-	-	TRBV28	TRBJ1-5	TGTGCCAGCGGTAGTCAGGTCTATAGCAATCAGCCCCAGCATTTT	CASGSQVYSNQPQHF
-	TRBD1	TRBV14	TRBJ2-1	TGTGCCAGCAGCCAGAGGGGGCTGGAGCAGTTCTTC	CASSQRGLEQFF
-	-	TRBV10-3	TRBJ2-6	TGTGCCATCAATAGCGGCTCTGGGGCCAACGTCCTGACTTTC	CAINSGSGANVLTF
once	-	TRBV19	TRBJ2-3	TGTGCCAGTATTCCGACGGGCAGCCCTAGCACAGATACGCAGTATTTT	CASIPTGSPSTDTQYF
once	-	TRBV7-9	TRBJ1-4	TGTGCCAGCAGCCAAGGGCGGACAGCCTTCACTAATGAAAAACTGTTTTTT	CASSQGRTAFTNEKLFF
-	TRBD1	TRBV30	TRBJ1-1	TGTGCCTGGAGTGTAGGACAGGGTAACACTGAAGCTTTCTTT	CAWSVGQGNTEAFF
-	-	TRBV4-1	TRBJ2-7	TGCGCCAGCAGCCAAGACCCAGGGGACGAGCAGTACTTC	CASSQDPGDEQYF
-	TRBD1	TRBV7-8	TRBJ2-3	TGTGCCAGCAGCTTACCCCAGGACAGGGGGCTGTCAGATACGCAGTATTTT	CASSLPQDRGLSDTQYF
-	TRBD1	TRBV18	TRBJ2-7	TGTGCCAGCTCACCACCGACAGGGGGGAGCTCCTACGAGCAGTACTTC	CASSPPTGGSSYEQYF
once	TRBD1	TRBV27	TRBJ2-1	TGTGCCAGCAGTGTCACCTCAGGGGGCGGTGAGCAGTTCTTC	CASSVTSGGGEQFF
-	TRBD2	TRBV4-2	TRBJ2-7	TGTGCCAGCAGCCATAGGACTAGCGGGATTCACGAGCAGTACTTC	CASSHRTSGIHEQYF
-	-	TRBV15	TRBJ2-7	TGTGCCACCAGCAGAGATGAGAGGACACCGACCTACGAGCAGTACTTC	CATSRDERTPTYEQYF
-	TRBD1	TRBV18	TRBJ2-2	TGTGCCAGCTCACCATGGGACAGGGGGACCGGGGAGCTGTTTTTT	CASSPWDRGTGELFF
-	-	TRBV10-1	TRBJ2-3	TGCGCCAGCAGTGTATTGACGACAGATACGCAGTATTTT	CASSVLTTDTQYF
-	-	TRBV28	TRBJ1-5	TGTGCCAGCAGGGTTGTACGCAATCAGCCCCAGCATTTT	CASRVVRNQPQHF
-	TRBD1	TRBV10-2	TRBJ2-7	TGCGCCAGCAGTGAAGGGGACAGAGAGTACTTC	CASSEGDREYF
-	-	TRBV27	TRBJ2-7	TGTGCCAGCAGTTCGACTAGTTCCTACGAGCAGTACTTC	CASSSTSSYEQYF
-	-	TRBV7-9	TRBJ2-5	TGTGCCAGCAGCTTAGGACCCGCGAACACCCAAGAGACCCAGTACTTC	CASSLGPANTQETQYF
-	-	TRBV19	TRBJ2-7	TGTGCCAGTAGTAGATTCCTTCGTGGAGACCCGACCTACGAGCAGTACTTC	CASSRFLRGDPTYEQYF
-	-	TRBV7-9	TRBJ2-5	TGTGCCAGCAGCCCCCGACGCCAAGAGACCCAGTACTTC	CASSPRRQETQYF
-	TRBD1	TRBV4-3	TRBJ2-2	TGCGCCAGCAGCCCGAGACAGGGGGCGATCGGGGAGCTGTTTTTT	CASSPRQGAIGELFF
-	-	TRBV28	TRBJ2-7	TGTGCCAGCAGCCCAAGCCACTACGAGCAGTACTTC	CASSPSHYEQYF
-	-	TRBV6-1	TRBJ1-2	TGTGCCAGCAGTGTCGGCGGGGATGGCTACACCTTC	CASSVGGDGYTF
-	-	TRBV10-1	TRBJ1-1	TGCGCCAGCAGTGAGTCGACATTCGGAGGGGACACTGAAGCTTTCTTT	CASSESTFGGDTEAFF
-	-	TRBV10-3	TRBJ2-2	TGTGCCATCAGTGGGGACGAAAACACCGGGGAGCTGTTTTTT	CAISGDENTGELFF
-	-	TRBV9	TRBJ1-1	TGTGCCAGCAGCGTAGCTATTTCGGCGCCGCCTGAAGCTTTCTTT	CASSVAISAPPEAFF
-	-	TRBV7-3	TRBJ2-6	TGTGCCAGCAGGGACAGCCGCTCTGGGGCCAACGTCCTGACTTTC	CASRDSRSGANVLTF
once	-	TRBV11-2	TRBJ1-2	TGTGCCAGCAGCTTAATTATGGACAGTACCTATGGCTACACCTTC	CASSLIMDSTYGYTF
-	-	TRBV2	TRBJ2-2	TGTGCCAGCAGGGACATTGAAGCGGTCACCGGGGAGCTGTTTTTT	CASRDIEAVTGELFF
-	-	TRBV11-2	TRBJ2-7	TGTGCCAGCAGCTACACCTACGAGCAGTACTTC	CASSYTYEQYF
-	-	TRBV9	TRBJ2-1	TGTGCCAGCAGCGTAAGGACGGATGAGCAGTTCTTC	CASSVRTDEQFF
-	-	TRBV11-3	TRBJ2-7	TGTGCCAGCAGCGTCGGGTGGTCCTACGAGCAGTACTTC	CASSVGWSYEQYF
-	TRBD1	TRBV6-1	TRBJ2-7	TGTGCCAGCATTACGCTGGGACAGGGGATCTACGAGCAGTACTTC	CASITLGQGIYEQYF
-	-	TRBV27	TRBJ2-7	TGTGCCAGCAGTTGGGGGCCTTCCTACGAGCAGTACTTC	CASSWGPSYEQYF